Listed below are T cell receptor beta chains from one sample, sequenced in a study of blood T cell repertoires in COVID-19. Clones were sequenced by immunoSEQ multiplex PCR, and TCRdb holds only the in-frame ones, with some missing. The data hold 170,000 or so clones, with roughly 90% observed a single time. Sequencing was carried out using PBMCs or T cells enriched from blood (not recorded which). Receptors were obtained from a woman aged 45-60 years who had recovered from COVID-19. The CDR3 runs from the conserved cysteine through the conserved F or W. Each record gives: J gene, V gene, CDR3 length, clone size, D gene, CDR3 protein, CDR3 DNA. A D gene is named only where the DNA matches it firmly. Rows may omit the clone size; those that give it use once, few, many or a size class.

j_call: TRBJ2-3
v_call: TRBV30
cdr3_length: 14
clone_size: NA
d_call: TRBD2
cdr3_aa: CAWSGGGLQDTQYF
cdr3_nt: TGTGCCTGGAGTGGCGGGGGACTTCAGGATACGCAGTATTTT

j_call: TRBJ2-2
v_call: TRBV19
cdr3_length: 16
clone_size: NA
d_call: TRBD2
cdr3_aa: CASSKGLAGWTGELFF
cdr3_nt: TGTGCCAGTAGTAAGGGACTAGCGGGGTGGACCGGGGAGCTGTTTTTT

j_call: TRBJ1-2
v_call: TRBV5-4
cdr3_length: 18
clone_size: NA
d_call: TRBD1
cdr3_aa: CASSLYPSTDRGLDGYTF
cdr3_nt: TGTGCCAGCAGCTTGTACCCTTCGACAGACAGGGGGCTGGATGGCTACACCTTC

j_call: TRBJ1-4
v_call: TRBV5-5
cdr3_length: 15
clone_size: NA
d_call: NA
cdr3_aa: CASSYVTGTNEKLFF
cdr3_nt: TGTGCCAGCAGCTACGTGACAGGAACTAATGAAAAACTGTTTTTT

j_call: TRBJ2-6
v_call: TRBV27
cdr3_length: 17
clone_size: NA
d_call: TRBD2
cdr3_aa: CASQRGAPLSGANVLTF
cdr3_nt: TGTGCCTCCCAGCGGGGGGCCCCCCTCTCTGGGGCCAACGTCCTGACTTTC

j_call: TRBJ2-2
v_call: TRBV7-6
cdr3_length: 15
clone_size: NA
d_call: NA
cdr3_aa: CASSPSPSNTGELFF
cdr3_nt: TGTGCCAGCAGCCCTAGCCCATCGAACACCGGGGAGCTGTTTTTT

j_call: TRBJ2-1
v_call: TRBV5-1
cdr3_length: 14
clone_size: NA
d_call: TRBD2
cdr3_aa: CASSPGPTSGWGFF
cdr3_nt: TGCGCCAGCAGCCCGGGGCCCACTAGCGGCTGGGGGTTCTTC

j_call: TRBJ2-5
v_call: TRBV27
cdr3_length: 14
clone_size: NA
d_call: TRBD2
cdr3_aa: CASTPSGGEETQYF
cdr3_nt: TGTGCCAGCACCCCCAGCGGGGGGGAAGAGACCCAGTACTTC

j_call: TRBJ1-6
v_call: TRBV24-1
cdr3_length: 15
clone_size: NA
d_call: NA
cdr3_aa: CATSGQVRHNSPLHF
cdr3_nt: TGTGCCACCAGTGGACAGGTTCGACATAATTCACCCCTCCACTTT

j_call: TRBJ2-5
v_call: TRBV19
cdr3_length: 15
clone_size: NA
d_call: NA
cdr3_aa: CASRTRLAGQETQYF
cdr3_nt: TGTGCCAGTCGAACACGGTTGGCAGGCCAAGAGACCCAGTACTTC

j_call: TRBJ2-3
v_call: TRBV19
cdr3_length: 18
clone_size: NA
d_call: TRBD2
cdr3_aa: CASSIDPGTNPRADTQYF
cdr3_nt: TGTGCCAGTAGTATAGATCCGGGGACTAATCCACGGGCAGATACGCAGTATTTT

j_call: TRBJ1-2
v_call: TRBV19
cdr3_length: 13
clone_size: NA
d_call: TRBD1
cdr3_aa: CASSPGTDYGYTF
cdr3_nt: TGTGCCAGTAGCCCGGGGACAGACTATGGCTACACCTTC

j_call: TRBJ1-5
v_call: TRBV5-6
cdr3_length: 14
clone_size: NA
d_call: NA
cdr3_aa: CASSMGLSNQPQHF
cdr3_nt: TGTGCCAGCAGCATGGGACTTAGCAATCAGCCCCAGCATTTT

j_call: TRBJ1-1
v_call: TRBV7-3
cdr3_length: 13
clone_size: NA
d_call: NA
cdr3_aa: CASSLNLYTEAFF
cdr3_nt: TGTGCCAGCAGCTTAAACTTATACACTGAAGCTTTCTTT

j_call: TRBJ1-1
v_call: TRBV6-2/TRBV6-3
cdr3_length: 14
clone_size: NA
d_call: NA
cdr3_aa: CASSYEALNTEAFF
cdr3_nt: TGTGCCAGCAGTTACGAGGCCTTGAACACTGAAGCTTTCTTT

j_call: TRBJ1-2
v_call: TRBV4-2
cdr3_length: 16
clone_size: NA
d_call: NA
cdr3_aa: CASSPGEAGEGRVYTF
cdr3_nt: TGTGCCAGCAGCCCCGGGGAGGCGGGGGAAGGACGCGTCTACACCTTC

j_call: TRBJ2-5
v_call: TRBV6-5
cdr3_length: 12
clone_size: NA
d_call: NA
cdr3_aa: CASSPGGETQYF
cdr3_nt: TGTGCCAGCAGTCCGGGCGGGGAGACCCAGTACTTC

j_call: TRBJ1-3
v_call: TRBV11-2
cdr3_length: 14
clone_size: once
d_call: TRBD1
cdr3_aa: CASSQTGGGNTIYF
cdr3_nt: TGTGCCAGCAGTCAGACAGGGGGCGGAAACACCATATATTTT

j_call: TRBJ1-1
v_call: TRBV29-1
cdr3_length: 14
clone_size: NA
d_call: TRBD1
cdr3_aa: CSVLKDRANTEAFF
cdr3_nt: TGCAGCGTCCTAAAGGACAGGGCGAACACTGAAGCTTTCTTT

j_call: TRBJ2-1
v_call: TRBV19
cdr3_length: 15
clone_size: once
d_call: NA
cdr3_aa: CASSSSGGGYNEQFF
cdr3_nt: TGTGCCAGTAGTAGTTCTGGGGGCGGCTACAATGAGCAGTTCTTC

j_call: TRBJ2-3
v_call: TRBV7-2
cdr3_length: 15
clone_size: NA
d_call: TRBD2
cdr3_aa: CASSLSGSGADTQYF
cdr3_nt: TGTGCCAGCAGCCTTAGCGGGTCTGGTGCAGATACGCAGTATTTT

j_call: TRBJ2-2
v_call: TRBV7-3
cdr3_length: 13
clone_size: NA
d_call: NA
cdr3_aa: CASSLIFPGELFF
cdr3_nt: TGTGCCAGCAGCTTAATCTTCCCCGGGGAGCTGTTTTTT

j_call: TRBJ2-1
v_call: TRBV19
cdr3_length: 15
clone_size: NA
d_call: NA
cdr3_aa: CASSTGQNLNNEQFF
cdr3_nt: TGTGCCAGTAGCACCGGACAAAACCTGAACAATGAGCAGTTCTTC

j_call: TRBJ1-2
v_call: TRBV11-3
cdr3_length: 14
clone_size: NA
d_call: TRBD1
cdr3_aa: CASSTIQGGDGYTF
cdr3_nt: TGTGCCAGCAGTACGATACAGGGGGGGGATGGCTACACCTTC

j_call: TRBJ2-1
v_call: TRBV5-1
cdr3_length: 13
clone_size: NA
d_call: NA
cdr3_aa: CASSFTAYNEQFF
cdr3_nt: TGCGCCAGCAGCTTCACAGCCTACAATGAGCAGTTCTTC

j_call: TRBJ1-1
v_call: TRBV3-1/TRBV3-2
cdr3_length: 14
clone_size: NA
d_call: NA
cdr3_aa: CASSQDQVNTEAFF
cdr3_nt: TGTGCCAGCAGCCAAGATCAGGTGAACACTGAAGCTTTCTTT

j_call: TRBJ1-1
v_call: TRBV7-2
cdr3_length: 13
clone_size: NA
d_call: NA
cdr3_aa: CASSLSQNTEAFF
cdr3_nt: TGTGCCAGCAGCTTGAGTCAGAACACTGAAGCTTTCTTT

j_call: TRBJ2-3
v_call: TRBV27
cdr3_length: 16
clone_size: NA
d_call: TRBD2
cdr3_aa: CASRQGLAAVSDTQYF
cdr3_nt: TGTGCCAGCAGACAAGGACTAGCGGCCGTTTCGGATACGCAGTATTTT

j_call: TRBJ1-1
v_call: TRBV9
cdr3_length: 17
clone_size: NA
d_call: NA
cdr3_aa: CASSVVQSDYMNTEAFF
cdr3_nt: TGTGCCAGCAGCGTAGTACAAAGTGATTACATGAACACTGAAGCTTTCTTT

j_call: TRBJ1-1
v_call: TRBV6-5
cdr3_length: 13
clone_size: NA
d_call: TRBD1
cdr3_aa: CASTPGQGAVAFF
cdr3_nt: TGTGCCAGCACTCCTGGTCAGGGGGCAGTAGCTTTCTTT

j_call: TRBJ2-2
v_call: TRBV12-5
cdr3_length: 16
clone_size: NA
d_call: NA
cdr3_aa: CASVLSQQGRTGELFF
cdr3_nt: TGTGCTAGTGTCTTGTCCCAACAGGGCCGGACCGGGGAGCTGTTTTTT

j_call: TRBJ1-2
v_call: TRBV4-3
cdr3_length: 14
clone_size: NA
d_call: NA
cdr3_aa: CASSQVEAGYGYTF
cdr3_nt: TGCGCCAGCAGCCAAGTAGAAGCAGGCTATGGCTACACCTTC

j_call: TRBJ1-5
v_call: TRBV7-2
cdr3_length: 14
clone_size: NA
d_call: NA
cdr3_aa: CASSFLDSNQPQHF
cdr3_nt: TGTGCCAGCAGCTTTCTAGATAGCAATCAGCCCCAGCATTTT

j_call: TRBJ2-2
v_call: TRBV4-2
cdr3_length: 17
clone_size: NA
d_call: TRBD2
cdr3_aa: CASSQAGTSGGAGELFF
cdr3_nt: TGTGCCAGCAGCCAGGCCGGGACTAGCGGGGGGGCCGGGGAGCTGTTTTTT

j_call: TRBJ2-3
v_call: TRBV2
cdr3_length: 12
clone_size: NA
d_call: NA
cdr3_aa: CASSAGIDTQYF
cdr3_nt: TGTGCCAGCAGTGCGGGGATAGATACGCAGTATTTT

j_call: TRBJ1-2
v_call: TRBV6-5
cdr3_length: 14
clone_size: NA
d_call: NA
cdr3_aa: CASSYSIGGFGYTF
cdr3_nt: TGTGCCAGCAGTTACTCGATTGGGGGGTTTGGCTACACCTTC

j_call: TRBJ2-7
v_call: TRBV7-9
cdr3_length: 14
clone_size: NA
d_call: NA
cdr3_aa: CASSPRDSSYEQYF
cdr3_nt: TGTGCCAGCAGCCCGCGGGACAGCTCCTACGAGCAGTACTTC

j_call: TRBJ2-7
v_call: TRBV5-1
cdr3_length: 14
clone_size: NA
d_call: NA
cdr3_aa: CASSPTGPSYEQYF
cdr3_nt: TGCGCCAGCAGCCCGACAGGCCCCTCCTACGAGCAGTACTTC

j_call: TRBJ1-2
v_call: TRBV7-9
cdr3_length: 13
clone_size: NA
d_call: NA
cdr3_aa: CASSLRLGDGYTF
cdr3_nt: TGTGCCAGCAGCTTAAGGCTAGGGGATGGCTACACCTTC

j_call: TRBJ2-7
v_call: TRBV9
cdr3_length: 14
clone_size: NA
d_call: TRBD2
cdr3_aa: CASSVDGGSYEQYF
cdr3_nt: TGTGCCAGCAGCGTAGACGGGGGGTCCTACGAGCAGTACTTC